This is a list of T cell receptor beta chains from one sample in a study of blood T cell repertoires in COVID-19. The repertoire was sequenced with immunoSEQ multiplex PCR; TCRdb's copy has only in-frame clones and lacks some. This table has about 140,000 clones, around nine tenths appearing once. Sequencing was carried out using peripheral blood. The receptors here all came from a woman between 40 and 50 years old with acute or convalescent COVID-19. The CDR3 runs from the conserved cysteine through the conserved F or W. Fields, in order: J gene, D gene, clone size, V gene, CDR3 protein, CDR3 DNA. A D gene is named only where the DNA matches it firmly. Rows may omit the clone size; those that give it use once, few, many or a size class.

J gene: TRBJ2-2; D gene: NA; clone size: NA; V gene: TRBV18; CDR3 protein: CASSPLQNTGELFF; CDR3 DNA: TGTGCCAGCTCACCACTACAGAACACCGGGGAGCTGTTTTTT
J gene: TRBJ2-7; D gene: TRBD2; clone size: NA; V gene: TRBV6-6; CDR3 protein: CASSPLAGKSYEQYF; CDR3 DNA: TGTGCCAGCAGCCCACTAGCGGGGAAGTCCTACGAGCAGTACTTC
J gene: TRBJ2-2; D gene: TRBD1; clone size: NA; V gene: TRBV2; CDR3 protein: CASSESGQGEGELFF; CDR3 DNA: TGTGCCAGCAGTGAATCGGGACAGGGTGAGGGGGAGCTGTTTTTT
J gene: TRBJ1-2; D gene: NA; clone size: NA; V gene: TRBV27; CDR3 protein: CASSLSGTEVYSYTF; CDR3 DNA: TGTGCCAGCAGTTTATCCGGGACTGAGGTTTACAGCTACACCTTC
J gene: TRBJ1-6; D gene: NA; clone size: NA; V gene: TRBV3-1/TRBV3-2; CDR3 protein: CASGFSRRDNSPLHF; CDR3 DNA: TGTGCCAGCGGGTTTAGCCGGAGGGATAATTCACCCCTCCACTTT
J gene: TRBJ2-7; D gene: NA; clone size: NA; V gene: TRBV4-1; CDR3 protein: CASSHWGRSYEQYF; CDR3 DNA: TGCGCCAGCAGCCACTGGGGCCGCTCCTACGAGCAGTACTTC
J gene: TRBJ1-5; D gene: TRBD1; clone size: NA; V gene: TRBV7-9; CDR3 protein: CASSRDRDQPQHF; CDR3 DNA: TGTGCCAGCAGTCGGGACAGGGACCAGCCCCAGCATTTT
J gene: TRBJ1-1; D gene: NA; clone size: NA; V gene: TRBV3-1/TRBV3-2; CDR3 protein: CASRDSWLDTEAFF; CDR3 DNA: TGTGCCAGCAGGGACAGTTGGTTGGACACTGAAGCTTTCTTT
J gene: TRBJ1-1; D gene: NA; clone size: NA; V gene: TRBV6-5; CDR3 protein: CASGARNPFDAEAFF; CDR3 DNA: TGTGCCAGCGGAGCCCGGAACCCATTCGACGCTGAAGCTTTCTTT
J gene: TRBJ1-5; D gene: TRBD1; clone size: NA; V gene: TRBV10-3; CDR3 protein: CAISPDRGGAQPQHF; CDR3 DNA: TGTGCCATCAGCCCCGACAGGGGGGGGGCTCAGCCCCAGCATTTT
J gene: TRBJ2-6; D gene: NA; clone size: NA; V gene: TRBV2; CDR3 protein: CASSGEGVGSSGANVLTF; CDR3 DNA: TGTGCCAGCAGTGGGGAAGGGGTAGGAAGCTCTGGGGCCAACGTCCTGACTTTC
J gene: TRBJ2-3; D gene: TRBD2; clone size: NA; V gene: TRBV9; CDR3 protein: CASSRTSGGPGDTQYF; CDR3 DNA: TGTGCCAGCTCTAGGACTAGCGGGGGCCCCGGGGATACGCAGTATTTT
J gene: TRBJ1-6; D gene: NA; clone size: NA; V gene: TRBV19; CDR3 protein: CASSIGAGARNSPLHF; CDR3 DNA: TGTGCCAGTAGTATAGGGGCAGGGGCGAGGAATTCACCCCTCCACTTT
J gene: TRBJ1-1; D gene: NA; clone size: NA; V gene: TRBV5-1; CDR3 protein: CASSLEPGNVVVAFF; CDR3 DNA: TGCGCCAGCAGCTTGGAGCCCGGGAATGTGGTGGTGGCTTTCTTT
J gene: TRBJ1-4; D gene: TRBD1; clone size: NA; V gene: TRBV9; CDR3 protein: CASSPGDRGYEKLFF; CDR3 DNA: TGTGCCAGCAGCCCCGGGGACAGGGGGTATGAAAAACTGTTTTTT
J gene: TRBJ2-1; D gene: TRBD2; clone size: once; V gene: TRBV5-4; CDR3 protein: CASSLGLAGNNEQFF; CDR3 DNA: TGTGCCAGCAGCTTAGGACTAGCGGGGAACAATGAGCAGTTCTTC
J gene: TRBJ1-1; D gene: NA; clone size: NA; V gene: TRBV6-5; CDR3 protein: CASSRFGGNTEAFF; CDR3 DNA: TGTGCCAGCAGTCGCTTCGGCGGGAACACTGAAGCTTTCTTT
J gene: TRBJ2-1; D gene: NA; clone size: NA; V gene: TRBV18; CDR3 protein: CASSPGLQKYNEQFF; CDR3 DNA: TGTGCCAGCTCACCCGGACTACAGAAGTACAATGAGCAGTTCTTC
J gene: TRBJ2-7; D gene: NA; clone size: NA; V gene: TRBV7-9; CDR3 protein: CASSLGLVMGYEQYF; CDR3 DNA: TGTGCCAGCAGCTTAGGCCTAGTTATGGGCTACGAGCAGTACTTC
J gene: TRBJ1-2; D gene: NA; clone size: NA; V gene: TRBV7-9; CDR3 protein: CASSPFKARGSHDGYTF; CDR3 DNA: TGTGCCAGCAGCCCCTTTAAGGCTCGAGGGAGCCATGATGGCTACACCTTC